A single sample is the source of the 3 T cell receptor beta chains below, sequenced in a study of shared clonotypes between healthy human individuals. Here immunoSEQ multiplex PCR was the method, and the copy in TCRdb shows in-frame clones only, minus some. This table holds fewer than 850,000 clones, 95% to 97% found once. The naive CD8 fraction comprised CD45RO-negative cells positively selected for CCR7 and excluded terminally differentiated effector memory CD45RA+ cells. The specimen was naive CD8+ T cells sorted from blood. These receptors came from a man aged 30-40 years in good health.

CDR3 sequence reads: CASSQLRTSGSSSYNEQFF. The CDR3 region has the DNA TGTGCCAGCAGCCAGCTCAGGACTAGCGGGAGTTCTAGCTACAATGAGCAGTTCTTC. The J gene is TRBJ2-1, the V gene TRBV14; 13 bases are a match to TRBD2. Germline V gene sequence: CDR1 SGHDN, CDR2 FVKESK. This CDR3 comprises 19 residues. J was trimmed by 3 bases and V by 3 bases; bases with no gene match: 11.

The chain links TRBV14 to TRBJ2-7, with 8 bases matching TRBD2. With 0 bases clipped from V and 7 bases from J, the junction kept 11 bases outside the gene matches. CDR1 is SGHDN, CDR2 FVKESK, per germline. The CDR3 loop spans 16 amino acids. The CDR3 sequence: CASSQESAGGRLEQYF. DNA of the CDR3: TGTGCCAGCAGCCAAGAAAGCGCGGGAGGTCGATTGGAGCAGTACTTC.

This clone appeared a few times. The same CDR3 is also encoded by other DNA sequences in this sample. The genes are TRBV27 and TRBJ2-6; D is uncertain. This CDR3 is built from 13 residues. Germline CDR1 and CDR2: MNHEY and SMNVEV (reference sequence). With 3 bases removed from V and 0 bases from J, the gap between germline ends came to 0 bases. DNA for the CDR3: TGTGCCAGCAGTTTCTCTGGGGCCAACGTCCTGACTTTC. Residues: CASSFSGANVLTF.